This is a list of T cell receptor beta chains from one sample in a study of T cells after yellow fever vaccination. TCRdb independently ran MiXCR on the 5' RACE reads; one entry per CDR3 protein. The sample carries fewer than 450,000 distinct CDR3 sequences, about 7.8% recorded once. The source was PBMCs, collected more than 35 days after the first yellow fever vaccination. These receptors all stem from a man aged 18 to 30 who received the YFV17D yellow fever vaccine. CDR3s include the opening cysteine and the closing phenylalanine or tryptophan. Fields, in order: CDR3 DNA, CDR3 protein, V gene, J gene, clone size, D gene. D genes are given only for firm matches. A row's size may be missing; if present it is once, few, many or a size class.

DNA: TGCGCCAGCAGCCTACCGGGACAGGGTGCTGAAGCTTTCTTT; CDR3: CASSLPGQGAEAFF; V: TRBV4-3; J: TRBJ1-1; size: few; D: TRBD1
DNA: TGTGCCAGCAGCAACTTCAGGGACGGGCTCTACAATGAGCAGTTCTTC; CDR3: CASSNFRDGLYNEQFF; V: TRBV11-2; J: TRBJ2-1; size: few; D: -
DNA: TGTGCCAGCAGCTTAAATCTTCTCCGGGGCAGTGAGCAGTTCTTC; CDR3: CASSLNLLRGSEQFF; V: TRBV7-6; J: TRBJ2-1; size: few; D: -
DNA: TGCGCCAGCAGCGTATACAGGGTAGGGACTGAAGCTTTCTTT; CDR3: CASSVYRVGTEAFF; V: TRBV4-1; J: TRBJ1-1; size: many; D: -
DNA: TGTGCCAGCACCGACCGGTCCGGTAGTGGCTACACCTTC; CDR3: CASTDRSGSGYTF; V: TRBV6-1; J: TRBJ1-2; size: many; D: -
DNA: TGTGCCAGCTCACCGAGTGACAGGCTTAGCGGGACCCAGTACTTC; CDR3: CASSPSDRLSGTQYF; V: TRBV18; J: TRBJ2-5; size: -; D: -
DNA: TGTGCCAGCAGTTACCGTGACAGGGTAGGATACGAGCAGTACTTC; CDR3: CASSYRDRVGYEQYF; V: TRBV6-5; J: TRBJ2-7; size: few; D: TRBD1
DNA: TGTGCCAGCATTGGCCCCGCCGGATACACTGAAGCTTTCTTT; CDR3: CASIGPAGYTEAFF; V: TRBV6-2/TRBV6-3; J: TRBJ1-1; size: -; D: -
DNA: TGTGCCATCAGTGAGTCAAACAGGCTTTACGACGAGCAGTACTTC; CDR3: CAISESNRLYDEQYF; V: TRBV10-3; J: TRBJ2-7; size: few; D: -
DNA: TGTGCCAGCTCACCCGCCCAGGGCGGCTACACCTTC; CDR3: CASSPAQGGYTF; V: TRBV18; J: TRBJ1-2; size: -; D: -
DNA: TGTGCCAGCAGTTTCGCCGGGGCGGGGAATGAGCAGTTCTTC; CDR3: CASSFAGAGNEQFF; V: TRBV12-3/TRBV12-4; J: TRBJ2-1; size: few; D: -
DNA: TGTGCCAGCAGTTTGGAGCGGGGGGGCTGGTCGTACTTC; CDR3: CASSLERGGWSYF; V: TRBV27; J: TRBJ2-5; size: few; D: TRBD2
DNA: TGTGCCAGCAGCTTCGTGGGGGCGAGTGAGCAGTACTTC; CDR3: CASSFVGASEQYF; V: TRBV5-5; J: TRBJ2-7; size: -; D: -
DNA: TGCAGTGCTAGAGGGGGGGGGGCCGCGGATACGCAGTATTTT; CDR3: CSARGGGAADTQYF; V: TRBV20-1; J: TRBJ2-3; size: -; D: -
DNA: TGTGCCAGCAGCCAGGGCCTTCAGGGGGGCTCCTACAATGAGCAGTTCTTC; CDR3: CASSQGLQGGSYNEQFF; V: TRBV4-2; J: TRBJ2-1; size: few; D: -
DNA: TGTGCCAGCAGTGGGGCGGGACGTGAGCAGTACTTC; CDR3: CASSGAGREQYF; V: TRBV12-3/TRBV12-4; J: TRBJ2-7; size: few; D: -
DNA: TGCGCCAGCACCCCTGAGGGGCTAGCAGTCGAAGAGACCCAGTACTTC; CDR3: CASTPEGLAVEETQYF; V: TRBV4-1; J: TRBJ2-5; size: -; D: -
DNA: TGTGCCAGCAGCTTAGCCGGCCAGGGGGGTGAGAACACTGAAGCTTTCTTT; CDR3: CASSLAGQGGENTEAFF; V: TRBV7-2; J: TRBJ1-1; size: few; D: TRBD1
DNA: TGTGCCTGGAGTGGCCCAGGGCTGAGGGGGATGAACACTGAAGCTTTCTTT; CDR3: CAWSGPGLRGMNTEAFF; V: TRBV30; J: TRBJ1-1; size: -; D: -
DNA: TGCGCCAGCAGCCAAGAGGGGAAATCGGCCCAGCATTTT; CDR3: CASSQEGKSAQHF; V: TRBV4-3; J: TRBJ1-5; size: -; D: -
DNA: TGCGCCAGCAGCCAACCCAGCGGGGGGGCCAATGAGCAGTTCTTC; CDR3: CASSQPSGGANEQFF; V: TRBV4-3; J: TRBJ2-1; size: few; D: TRBD2
DNA: TGTGCCAGCAGGGGCATGAACACTGAAGCTTTCTTT; CDR3: CASRGMNTEAFF; V: TRBV12-3/TRBV12-4; J: TRBJ1-1; size: many; D: -
DNA: TGCGCCAGCAGCCAAGAGTCCTTCAACACTGAAGCTTTCTTT; CDR3: CASSQESFNTEAFF; V: TRBV4-3; J: TRBJ1-1; size: few; D: -
DNA: TGCGCCAGCTGCCAAGCTGAAACGGGGGGAACCCAAGAGACCCAGTACTTC; CDR3: CASCQAETGGTQETQYF; V: TRBV4-1; J: TRBJ2-5; size: -; D: TRBD2
DNA: TGTGCCAGCCGGGATGCTAGCGGGGGGCACAATGAGCAGTTCTTC; CDR3: CASRDASGGHNEQFF; V: TRBV12-3/TRBV12-4; J: TRBJ2-1; size: -; D: TRBD2
DNA: TGTGCCAGCAGTGGAAGGACTAGCGGGTACAATGAGCAGTTCTTC; CDR3: CASSGRTSGYNEQFF; V: TRBV3-1; J: TRBJ2-1; size: few; D: TRBD2
DNA: TGTGCCAGCAGCTTAGCGGGGGAGGATGGCTACACCTTC; CDR3: CASSLAGEDGYTF; V: TRBV7-9; J: TRBJ1-2; size: -; D: -
DNA: TGCAGTGCTAGACCCGCCGGGACACTGAGCACCGGGGAGCTGTTTTTT; CDR3: CSARPAGTLSTGELFF; V: TRBV20-1; J: TRBJ2-2; size: few; D: -
DNA: TGTGCCAGCAGCCAAGGGTGGGGGTTTGCTGAAGCTTTCTTT; CDR3: CASSQGWGFAEAFF; V: TRBV3-1; J: TRBJ1-1; size: -; D: -
DNA: TGTGCCAGCAGCTTAGTTGCCGGGACAGGGGGCTACAATGAGCAGTTCTTC; CDR3: CASSLVAGTGGYNEQFF; V: TRBV7-3; J: TRBJ2-1; size: -; D: TRBD1
DNA: TGCAGCGCCCGTGGGTGGCTAGCGGGGGCCGGCTCCTACAATGAGCAGTTCTTC; CDR3: CSARGWLAGAGSYNEQFF; V: TRBV29-1; J: TRBJ2-1; size: many; D: TRBD2
DNA: TGCGCCAGCAGCTTGGGATCTAGGGTAGCGAACACCGGGGAGCTGTTTTTT; CDR3: CASSLGSRVANTGELFF; V: TRBV5-1; J: TRBJ2-2; size: -; D: -
DNA: TGTGCCACCAGGCCTGACGGGGTCGGGGAGCTGTTTTTT; CDR3: CATRPDGVGELFF; V: TRBV15; J: TRBJ2-2; size: many; D: -
DNA: TGTGCCATCAGTGAGTCTACAGGGCCGATCGAGCAGTACTTC; CDR3: CAISESTGPIEQYF; V: TRBV10-3; J: TRBJ2-7; size: -; D: -
DNA: TGCGCCAGCAGCCCGCAACAGGGTAAAGCAGATACGCAGTATTTT; CDR3: CASSPQQGKADTQYF; V: TRBV4-1; J: TRBJ2-3; size: few; D: -
DNA: TGTGCCAGCAGCACCGGACAGGGCTACGAGCAGTACTTC; CDR3: CASSTGQGYEQYF; V: TRBV7-9; J: TRBJ2-7; size: few; D: TRBD1
DNA: TGTGCCAGCGGATCAGGGGGCTCCTACAATGAGCAGTTCTTC; CDR3: CASGSGGSYNEQFF; V: TRBV7-9; J: TRBJ2-1; size: few; D: TRBD1
DNA: TGTGCCAGCAGCTCCGCTGGGGCAGGGAGCACCGGGGAGCTGTTTTTT; CDR3: CASSSAGAGSTGELFF; V: TRBV7-9; J: TRBJ2-2; size: few; D: -
DNA: TGTGCCAGCAGCCCGCTAGAGTACCAAGAGACCCAGTACTTC; CDR3: CASSPLEYQETQYF; V: TRBV7-6; J: TRBJ2-5; size: -; D: -
DNA: TGCGCCAGCAGCCCTGGGACTAGCGGGGCCGGGGAGACCCAGTACTTC; CDR3: CASSPGTSGAGETQYF; V: TRBV5-1; J: TRBJ2-5; size: -; D: TRBD2
DNA: TGTGCCAGCTCATCTCCTCAGGGATTATGGACCGGGGAGCTGTTTTTT; CDR3: CASSSPQGLWTGELFF; V: TRBV18; J: TRBJ2-2; size: -; D: -
DNA: TGCGCCAGCAGCTTGGCCGGGACGGTCCGAGCGGAGCTGTTTTTT; CDR3: CASSLAGTVRAELFF; V: TRBV5-1; J: TRBJ2-2; size: -; D: -
DNA: TGTGCCAGCAGCCTACCCGGGACGGGTACGCAGTATTTT; CDR3: CASSLPGTGTQYF; V: TRBV3-1; J: TRBJ2-3; size: many; D: -
DNA: TGTGCCAGCACCGCGGACCCCAACGGCTATGGCTACACCTTC; CDR3: CASTADPNGYGYTF; V: TRBV28; J: TRBJ1-2; size: few; D: -
DNA: TGCGCCAGCAGCCTCCTCGACGACAGGGGGAAGGAGACCCAGTACTTC; CDR3: CASSLLDDRGKETQYF; V: TRBV4-1; J: TRBJ2-5; size: few; D: TRBD1
DNA: TGCAGTGCTAGAGTTTTTGAGGGGACAGTTTATGGCTACACCTTC; CDR3: CSARVFEGTVYGYTF; V: TRBV20-1; J: TRBJ1-2; size: -; D: TRBD1
DNA: TGTGCCAGCAGACAGAAGTCCCCGGACAGCCTCCAAGCCAAAAACATTCAGTACTTC; CDR3: CASRQKSPDSLQAKNIQYF; V: TRBV21-1; J: TRBJ2-4; size: few; D: -
DNA: TGTGCCAGCAGCCCGAGGACAGGGTTGGTATCACCCCTCCACTTT; CDR3: CASSPRTGLVSPLHF; V: TRBV6-2/TRBV6-3; J: TRBJ1-6; size: few; D: TRBD1
DNA: TGTGCCAGCAGCTACGCCGGGGCCGCGGGCACTGAAGCTTTCTTT; CDR3: CASSYAGAAGTEAFF; V: TRBV11-2; J: TRBJ1-1; size: -; D: -
DNA: TGTGCCAGCACGGATCCTTTGGGACAGGTCAACACCGGGGAGCTGTTTTTT; CDR3: CASTDPLGQVNTGELFF; V: TRBV6-2/TRBV6-3; J: TRBJ2-2; size: -; D: TRBD1
DNA: TGTGCCAGCAGGCCTGGGACAGACTATGGCTACACCTTC; CDR3: CASRPGTDYGYTF; V: TRBV6-5; J: TRBJ1-2; size: few; D: TRBD1
DNA: TGTGCCAGCAGCTTGGAGACGAGCTCCTATAATTCACCCCTCCACTTT; CDR3: CASSLETSSYNSPLHF; V: TRBV5-5; J: TRBJ1-6; size: many; D: -
DNA: TGCAGTGCCCTCTACTTCGGGGGAAACACTGAAGCTTTCTTT; CDR3: CSALYFGGNTEAFF; V: TRBV20-1; J: TRBJ1-1; size: few; D: -
DNA: TGTGCCAGCAGTTGGACAGGGGAGGTACCCCTCCACTTT; CDR3: CASSWTGEVPLHF; V: TRBV12-3/TRBV12-4; J: TRBJ1-6; size: -; D: TRBD1
DNA: TGCGCCAGCAGCTTGGGACCGGGACAGGGGGCGAATGAGCAGTTCTTC; CDR3: CASSLGPGQGANEQFF; V: TRBV5-1; J: TRBJ2-1; size: few; D: TRBD1
DNA: TGTGCCAGCAAGAATCGACAGGGGCAAGAGACCCAGTACTTC; CDR3: CASKNRQGQETQYF; V: TRBV7-2; J: TRBJ2-5; size: few; D: TRBD1
DNA: TGCAGTGCTAGACCCCACTCTACCGGGGAGCTGTTTTTT; CDR3: CSARPHSTGELFF; V: TRBV20-1; J: TRBJ2-2; size: -; D: -
DNA: TGTGCCAGCTCAAGGCAGGGGGCGACAGATACGCAGTATTTT; CDR3: CASSRQGATDTQYF; V: TRBV18; J: TRBJ2-3; size: many; D: TRBD1
DNA: TGTGCCAGCAGCAGGACTAGCGGAGAGACCCAGTACTTC; CDR3: CASSRTSGETQYF; V: TRBV7-2; J: TRBJ2-5; size: -; D: TRBD2